This T cell receptor beta chain was recorded in a study of response to subunit inactivated influenza vaccine. Study-level results: A suggestion made by the authors is that each seasonal influenza vaccination recruits few new T cells.

The CDR3 is 12 amino acids. The germline V gene has CDR1 SGHKS and CDR2 YYEKEE (reference sequence). The V end lost 3 bases, the J end lost 5 bases, and 8 bases lay between the germline ends. A note on this clonotype: Its antigen is not identified.

In TCRdb, the RT-PCR reads were re-called with MiXCR into one record per CDR3 protein. Among roughly 500,000 distinct CDR3 sequences listed, approximately 24% were seen once. This sequence was found in a man aged 45-65 years who received an inactivated influenza vaccine. The starting material was CD4+ T cells sorted from PBMCs, obtained more than 4 days after vaccination. V gene TRBV5-5 combines with J gene TRBJ1-2; D is uncertain. The CDR3 region has the DNA TGTGCCAGCAGCTCCTCATCTTATGGCTACACCTTC. Translating gives CASSSSSYGYTF.